The 22 T cell receptor beta chains listed next were all sequenced from one sample in a study of T cells after yellow fever vaccination. TCRdb passed the 5' RACE reads through MiXCR, listing each CDR3 protein once. The repertoire holds about 160,000 distinct CDR3 sequences, with about 7% as singletons. The sequences come from CD4+ T cells sorted from PBMCs, collected 4 to 5 days after the first yellow fever vaccination. Every receptor here comes from a man aged 18-30 years who received the YFV17D yellow fever vaccine.

This clonotype occurred many times. The J gene is TRBJ2-3, the V gene TRBV12-3 or TRBV12-4; weak D call: TRBD2 (5 bases). The CDR3 loop spans 14 amino acids. V was trimmed by 5 bases and J by 2 bases, leaving 11 bases between them. The CDR3 DNA reads as TGTGCCAGCAGTAGTCCGGGGAACACAGATACGCAGTATTTT. This codes for CASSSPGNTDTQYF.

This clonotype was detected a few times. The V and J genes are TRBV6-5 and TRBJ1-5; D perhaps matches TRBD1 (5 bases). CDR3 size: 15 residues. V was cut by 0 bases and J by 7 bases, with 13 bases left in between. Germline assignment: CDR1 MNHEY and CDR2 SVGAGI. Here the CDR3 DNA reads TGTGCCAGCAGTTACTCAAAGACAGCCCGACAGCCCCAGCATTTT. Translating it yields CASSYSKTARQPQHF.

The chain combines TRBV5-1 with TRBJ2-5; D not resolved. Germline CDR1 SGHRS, CDR2 YFSETQ. CDR3 length equals 14 residues. Trimming took 1 base from V and 5 from J, leaving 12 bases between them. The CDR3 DNA reads TGCGCCAGCAGCTTGAAGCGCCTAGGGGAGACCCAGTACTTC. Translation: CASSLKRLGETQYF.

This clonotype has just a few counts. The chain carries TRBV7-3 and TRBJ2-2; possible D gene TRBD2, 5 bases. Deletions cut 2 bases from V and 3 bases from J, with 13 bases between. This CDR3 is built from 16 residues. The germline V gene has CDR1 SGHTA and CDR2 FQGTGA. The CDR3 DNA reads TGTGCCAGCAGCTTATTCGGGCAGCGGTACACCGGGGAGCTGTTTTTT. Its translation is CASSLFGQRYTGELFF.

This clonotype has ten or more counts. The chain combines TRBV6-1 with TRBJ1-1; perhaps TRBD1 as D (6 bases). CDR1 is MNHNS, CDR2 SASEGT, per germline. V lost 6 bases, J lost 4 bases, and 12 bases lay in between. The CDR3 is 13 amino acids. The CDR3 is CASRPTGSTEAFF. DNA for the CDR3: TGTGCCAGCAGACCCACAGGGTCCACTGAAGCTTTCTTT.

The V call is TRBV20-1, the J call TRBJ1-1, with D perhaps TRBD1 (5 bases). From germline, CDR1 is DFQATT and CDR2 SNEGSKA (reference sequence). Trimming took 2 bases from V and 4 from J, leaving 11 bases between them. The CDR3 covers 13 residues. Written as DNA, the CDR3 is TGCAGTGCTAGACCCCGGCAGGGCACTGAAGCTTTCTTT. This encodes CSARPRQGTEAFF.

This clonotype was found many times. This sequence joins TRBV4-3 and TRBJ2-7, with 9 bases identical to TRBD2. Germline CDR1 and CDR2: LGHNA and YSLEER. There are 16 residues in the CDR3. V shed 4 bases, J shed 2 bases, and the junction held 9 bases outside the gene matches. CDR3 protein: CASSRKAGGTAYEQYF. In DNA form, the CDR3 reads TGCGCCAGCAGCCGAAAGGCGGGGGGGACCGCCTACGAGCAGTACTTC.

This chain links TRBV7-6 with TRBJ2-1; TRBD1 is a possible D gene (6 bases). The CDR3 is 17 amino acids. Germline V gives CDR1 SGHVS, CDR2 FNYEAQ. The V and J ends lost 6 bases and 5 bases respectively, with 23 bases between them. CDR3 sequence (DNA): TGTGCCAGCAGGAGTCTCAGGGGCTCATCCTACAACAATGAGCAGTTCTTC. This translates into CASRSLRGSSYNNEQFF.

This clonotype has only one observation. A much larger clone differs by one base, so this may be a read error. The chain links TRBV7-9 to TRBJ2-7; 7 bases align to TRBD2. The CDR3 has 14 amino acids. Germline trimming cut 4 bases from V and 3 bases from J; bases unmatched to any gene: 6. Germline CDR1 is SEHNR and CDR2 is FQNEAQ (reference sequence). CDR3: CASSWSGAHYEQYF. The CDR3 DNA is TGTGCCAGCAGCTGGAGCGGGGCTCACTACGAGCAGTACTTC.

This clonotype was recorded many times. The rearrangement joins TRBV4-2 to TRBJ2-2; 13 bases agree with TRBD2. Germline V gene sequence: CDR1 LGHNA, CDR2 YNFKEQ. Trimming removed 1 base from V and 4 bases from J; junction bases left unmatched: 0. This CDR3 has 16 residues. The CDR3 spells CASSQGLAGGTGELFF. CDR3 nucleotide sequence: TGTGCCAGCAGCCAAGGACTAGCGGGGGGCACCGGGGAGCTGTTTTTT.

This clonotype was counted between two and nine times. The V and J genes are TRBV20-1 and TRBJ2-7; D may be TRBD1 (5 bases). The CDR3 contains 12 residues. Trimming stripped 4 bases from V and 2 bases from J, with 9 bases between. Germline V CDR1 and CDR2: DFQATT, SNEGSKA (reference sequence). The CDR3 loop is CSATGRPYEQYF. The CDR3 region has the DNA TGCAGTGCTACAGGGCGCCCCTACGAGCAGTACTTC.

This clonotype was seen more than once but under ten times. The genes are TRBV18 and TRBJ2-2; 7 nucleotides line up with TRBD1. The J segment lost 6 bases and the V segment lost 3 bases, leaving 13 bases of the junction unmatched. This CDR3 comprises 17 residues. Germline V gene sequence: CDR1 KGHSH, CDR2 LQKENI. The CDR3 protein is CASSPPTGYEFSGELFF. CDR3 nucleotides: TGTGCCAGCTCACCCCCGACAGGGTACGAATTTTCCGGGGAGCTGTTTTTT. Combining the CDR3 with reference TRBV18 and TRBJ2-2 gives the whole variable domain NAGVMQNPRHLVRRRGQEARLRCSPMKGHSHVYWYRQLPEEGLKFMVYLQKENIIDESGMPKERFSAEFPKEGPSILRIQQVVRGDSAAYFCASSPPTGYEFSGELFFGEGSRLTVL.

This clonotype was counted many times. The gene calls are TRBV12-3 or TRBV12-4 and TRBJ1-2, with TRBD1 identical over 9 bases. With V trimmed by 7 bases and J by 6 bases, 6 bases remained unmatched. The CDR3 extends over 13 amino acids. The CDR3: CASTYRDRDGYTF. The CDR3 DNA follows: TGTGCCAGCACCTACCGGGACAGGGATGGCTACACCTTC.

The chain is built from TRBV20-1 and TRBJ1-1, with D uncertain. V was clipped by 4 bases and J by 0 bases, with 6 bases between them. Germline V gene lookup returns CDR1 DFQATT and CDR2 SNEGSKA (reference sequence). The CDR3 length is 12 residues. The CDR3 coding sequence is TGCAGTGCTATCGGGGTGAACACTGAAGCTTTCTTT. It codes for CSAIGVNTEAFF.

This clonotype was recorded many times. This rearrangement joins TRBV28 to TRBJ2-5; 8 bases match TRBD2. The V gene's germline CDR1 is MDHEN and CDR2 SYDVKM. Trimming removed 9 bases from V and 5 bases from J; junction bases left unmatched: 11. The CDR3 is 14 amino acids. The CDR3 loop reads CASDPGGARETQYF. The CDR3 region has the DNA TGTGCCAGTGACCCCGGGGGGGCTCGGGAGACCCAGTACTTC.

The chain joins TRBV6-2 or TRBV6-3 to TRBJ2-5, with a possible D match to TRBD1 (6 bases). The CDR3 spans 17 residues. CDR1 is MNHEY, CDR2 SVGEGT, per germline. With 2 bases removed from V and 0 bases from J, the gap between germline ends came to 16 bases. The DNA for the CDR3 is TGTGCCAGCAGTTACCCCACAGGGATTAGGTACCAAGAGACCCAGTACTTC. This gives the protein CASSYPTGIRYQETQYF.

This chain links TRBV20-1 with TRBJ2-2; possible D gene TRBD2, 6 bases. Between the trimmed V and J ends, which lost 2 bases and 3 bases, there was a span of 13 bases. This CDR3 is 15 amino acids long. From germline, CDR1 is DFQATT and CDR2 SNEGSKA (reference sequence). Written as DNA, the CDR3 is TGCAGTGCTAGATCAGGGACTCTATACACCGGGGAGCTGTTTTTT. The encoded protein is CSARSGTLYTGELFF.

This clonotype appeared a few times. The chain carries TRBV20-1 and TRBJ2-3; D possibly matches TRBD1 or TRBD2 (6 bases each). CDR1 is DFQATT and CDR2 is SNEGSKA in the germline V gene (reference sequence). Trimming left V 5 bases short and J 3 bases short, with 15 bases between. This CDR3 has 14 amino acids. This chain's CDR3 is CSAPVGGWTDTQYF. DNA for the CDR3: TGCAGTGCTCCCGTGGGGGGCTGGACAGATACGCAGTATTTT.

This clonotype was picked up many times. The chain recombines TRBV7-2 with TRBJ2-3, with 10 bases fitting TRBD2. The CDR3 totals 15 residues. Germline loops: CDR1 SGHTA, CDR2 FQGNSA. Losses at the gene ends were 5 bases for V and 3 bases for J; bases not matched to a gene: 5. CDR3 coding DNA: TGTGCCAGCAGCACTAGCGGGATGGGAACAGATACGCAGTATTTT. This encodes CASSTSGMGTDTQYF.

This clonotype came up a few times. The chain joins TRBV3-1 to TRBJ1-2; D is possibly TRBD1 (5 bases). CDR1 is LGHDT, CDR2 YNNKEL, per germline (reference sequence). The CDR3 is made up of 13 amino acids. V was clipped by 2 bases and J by 5 bases, with 9 bases between them. CDR3 bases: TGTGCCAGCAGCCAAACTGGGGCGTATGGCTACACCTTC. This codes for CASSQTGAYGYTF.

This clonotype occurred many times. The gene calls are TRBV5-1 and TRBJ1-6; TRBD1 agrees at 8 bases. Germline V lookup: CDR1 SGHRS, CDR2 YFSETQ. The CDR3 loop spans 15 amino acids. The J segment lost 4 bases and the V segment lost 4 bases, leaving 4 bases of the junction unmatched. Here the CDR3 DNA reads TGCGCCAGCAGCCTACGGACAGGGTATAATTCACCCCTCCACTTT. Amino acids: CASSLRTGYNSPLHF.

This chain joins TRBV18 and TRBJ2-5, with D uncertain. Trimming removed 3 bases from V and 1 base from J, with 6 bases in between. The germline CDR1 and CDR2 sequences are KGHSH and LQKENI. The CDR3 contains 13 residues. CDR3 in DNA: TGTGCCAGCTCACCCGGCCTCCAAGAGACCCAGTACTTC. It translates to CASSPGLQETQYF.